The clone carrying this T cell receptor beta chain has just a few counts. The sample comes from a study of T cells in Graves' hyperthyroidism and ophthalmopathy. Trimming removed 4 bases at V and 3 bases at J, with 13 bases between. CDR1 is SGHRS, CDR2 YFSETQ, per germline. This CDR3 is built from 14 residues. The source material, RNA transcripts, was used to amplify TCR beta CDR3 regions. An initial round of RT-PCR targeting the TCR CDR3 relied on the HTBI primer set. A single record per CDR3 protein comes from TCRdb applying MiXCR to the multiplex PCR reads. The sample lists some 500,000 distinct CDR3 sequences, roughly an eighth occurring once.

The chain combines TRBV5-1 with TRBJ1-1; a possible D gene is TRBD1 (5 bases). Sequences were obtained from blood. The sequence derives from a woman between 18 and 29 years old with Graves' hyperthyroidism. The CDR3 DNA reads as TGCGCCAGCAGCCCCCCTGACAGAGACACTGAAGCTTTCTTT. This translates into CASSPPDRDTEAFF. The complete variable domain, with remaining parts taken from reference TRBV5-1 and TRBJ1-1, reads KAGVTQTPRYLIKTRGQQVTLSCSPISGHRSVSWYQQTPGQGLQFLFEYFSETQRNKGNFPGRFSGRQFSNSRSEMNVSTLELGDSALYLCASSPPDRDTEAFFGQGTRLTVV.